This paragraph covers one T cell receptor beta chain sequence. No antigen is known for it. The sample holds no much larger clone one base away, and base qualities are not on file. This sample was included in a study of shared clonotypes between healthy human individuals (dated by TCRdb to 2020 to 2022). Regarding the study in general: Three men and a couple of women, aged 18 to 49 years, made up the cohort. To increase sequencing depth and limit assay-specific biases, different laboratories used diverse techniques to prepare libraries and sequence TCR repertoires. For each donor, three plates each were used for CD4 naive and CD4 memory, two plates were used for CD8 naive, and one plate was used for CD8 memory. Each donor's leukapheresis produced roughly between roughly 0.94 and 9.5 billion PBMCs. To estimate repertoire size and how much clonotype sharing occurs between individuals, the study deeply sequenced the blood TCR repertoires of roughly 5 healthy adults. The paper as a whole reports these results and caveats: Because the study included only a small number of donors, the genetic and exposure-history diversity represented was limited. Sampling was restricted to blood, and TCR repertoires in tissue are likely to differ from TCR repertoires in blood. Incomplete sequencing was indicated by rarefaction of sorted-subset datasets, despite the large sequencing depth. Sharing across four donors was observed for 5% to 6.5% of naive CD4, 3.5% of naive CD8, 2.3% of memory CD4, and around 0.44% of memory CD8 clonotypes. Pairwise subsampling led to the expectation that sequencing depth would affect the degree of clonotype sharing among donors. Larger estimated clonotype richness was generally found for naive subsets than for memory subsets. Clonotypes shared by all four sorted-subset donors showed higher generation probabilities than non-shared clonotypes.

TCR CDR3 regions were amplified from genomic DNA by multiplex PCR using the deep immunoSEQ assay. Extracted genomic DNA from each cell subset was spread evenly across all wells of several immunoSEQ 96-well plates, with each plate serving as a replicate. For sorted subsets, each replicate PCR was loaded with 200 to 250 ng genomic DNA, equivalent to about 30,000 T cell genomes. The purified libraries were quantified using a Qubit 3.0 fluorometer, sized with a Bioanalyzer 2100, and then quantified again using the KAPA Library Quantification kit. A separate single-read 150-cycle Illumina NextSeq 550 flow cell was used to sequence each immunoSEQ 96-well plate. The original methods were these. Because the immunoSEQ output held only junctional sequences and lacked quality scores, the filtering could not match the filtering applied to full-length reads. Sequences were annotated with PyIR, a Python wrapper for IgBLAST v1.9, using IMGT germline references to assign V/J genes and CDR3. Any read was removed if the V/J assignment was weak (E-value above 1e-6), the CDR3 was missing, or the read contained stop codons, out-of-frame junctions, or ambiguous translated residues. V3J clonotypes were defined as sequences sharing the same inferred V gene, J gene, and CDR3 amino acid sequence. Percentage overlap between repertoires was calculated by dividing the number of shared unique clonotypes by the size of the smaller repertoire. Richness of each repertoire was evaluated using RTK rarefaction, the Chao1 estimator, and Recon v2.1 estimates of unobserved clonotypes. For all TCRbeta clonotypes obtained by the gDNA method from several donors, generation probabilities were computed with OLGA. In TCRdb, the immuneACCESS table is reduced to in-frame sequences with V and J assigned. These tables do not hold every clone; where another copy was compared, an unresolved V gene accounts for under half, and the others remain unexplained. The V and J calls and the clone size are those of that table, but D and trimming were determined from the DNA. Within this sample are some 1.4 million clones, with 95% to 97% of them counted one time only. The ten largest clones add up to 0.95% to 1.5% of the sample.

The donors were healthy, HIV-negative adults with no recently reported acute infections or vaccinations. Only Caucasian adults living in Nashville, Tennessee, USA were represented among the donors. Magnetic negative selection was used to enrich CD4+ T cells, after which naive cells were positively selected on CD45RA and the negative fraction became the memory subset. After blood collection by leukapheresis, PBMCs were isolated using Ficoll-Histopaque density gradient centrifugation and then cryopreserved in the vapor phase of liquid nitrogen. Analytical flow cytometry was used to check the purity and quantity of each magnetically sorted T cell population. From each sorted fraction, genomic DNA was isolated and quantified by UV absorbance on a Nanodrop 2000c. The sequence was obtained from a man aged 30-40 years in good health. Input material: naive CD4+ T cells sorted from blood. Explained via the paper, the cell subset or site label denotes: CD45RA+ positively selected.

The nucleotide sequence reads TGTGCCTGGAGAGGCCTAGCGGTGTACCAAGAGACCCAGTACTTC. Its protein is CAWRGLAVYQETQYF. The rearrangement joined TRBV30 to TRBJ2-5, and TRBD2 matches 7 of the central bases. The CDR3, cysteine through phenylalanine, is 15 amino acids long. Only the CDR3 region is kept as DNA, spanning 45 bases read in frame from base 1. CDR1 and CDR2 (GTSNPN, SVGIG) derive from the germline V gene (reference sequence). V lost 3 bases and J lost 0 bases, and the count of bases not matched to a germline gene is 7.